This TCR beta chain is from a study of control samples from healthy donors and cancer patients. Repertoires were generated with immunoSEQ multiplex PCR, while TCRdb's copy carries only in-frame clones and drops some. The table includes fewer than 200,000 clones, around 94% detected once. The CDR3 runs to 13 residues. CDR1 MNHNY and CDR2 SVGAGI come from the germline V gene (reference sequence). V trimming: 7 bases; J trimming: 4 bases; junction bases outside the gene matches: 7. Sequenced: PBMCs. The rearrangement joins TRBV6-6 to TRBJ2-7, with 7 bases that match TRBD1. The receptor's source is a man between 60 and 70 years old with colorectal cancer. The CDR3 loop reads CASTIPGQYEQYF. DNA of the CDR3: TGTGCCAGCACCATCCCGGGACAGTACGAGCAGTACTTC.